The rows below give T cell receptor beta chains drawn from one sample of a study of beta chain features in type 1 diabetes. The protocol was immunoSEQ multiplex PCR, while the TCRdb copy is restricted to in-frame clones and leaves out a portion. The table lists hundreds of thousands of clones, around 15% of them singletons, with 0.022% in the top ten. Sequencing used naive CD4+ T cells from blood. These receptors were taken from a man aged 18-30 years with type 1 diabetes. Both conserved end residues are part of each CDR3. The D gene is left open where the match is weak. Clone size is stated in some rows and not others, as once, few, many or a class when expanded.

V gene: TRBV19
D gene: .
J gene: TRBJ2-5
clone size: .
CDR3 protein: CASSFGTVQETQYF
CDR3 DNA: TGTGCCAGTAGTTTCGGGACGGTCCAAGAGACCCAGTACTTC

V gene: TRBV29-1
D gene: .
J gene: TRBJ1-2
clone size: few
CDR3 protein: CSVDPGYGYTF
CDR3 DNA: TGCAGCGTTGATCCGGGATATGGCTACACCTTC

V gene: TRBV7-2
D gene: .
J gene: TRBJ2-5
clone size: .
CDR3 protein: CASTLPWAALETQYF
CDR3 DNA: TGTGCCAGCACCCTCCCCTGGGCGGCACTCGAGACCCAGTACTTC

V gene: TRBV2
D gene: .
J gene: TRBJ2-5
clone size: .
CDR3 protein: CASSSSPTETQYF
CDR3 DNA: TGTGCCAGCAGTTCCAGTCCGACGGAGACCCAGTACTTC

V gene: TRBV15
D gene: .
J gene: TRBJ1-2
clone size: few
CDR3 protein: CATSRGAGAHGYTF
CDR3 DNA: TGTGCCACCAGCAGAGGGGCAGGGGCCCATGGCTACACCTTC

V gene: TRBV6-1
D gene: TRBD2
J gene: TRBJ2-5
clone size: few
CDR3 protein: CASTPTGGALETQYF
CDR3 DNA: TGTGCCAGCACCCCCACCGGGGGGGCCTTGGAGACCCAGTACTTC

V gene: TRBV25-1
D gene: .
J gene: TRBJ1-5
clone size: .
CDR3 protein: CASSERGSNQPQHF
CDR3 DNA: TGTGCCAGCAGTGAAAGAGGTAGCAATCAGCCCCAGCATTTT

V gene: TRBV5-1
D gene: .
J gene: TRBJ2-5
clone size: .
CDR3 protein: CASSLQETQYF
CDR3 DNA: TGCGCCAGCAGCTTGCAGGAGACCCAGTACTTC

V gene: TRBV9
D gene: TRBD1
J gene: TRBJ2-4
clone size: .
CDR3 protein: CASSAGSWTGTGENIQYF
CDR3 DNA: TGTGCCAGCAGCGCCGGATCCTGGACCGGGACAGGGGAAAACATTCAGTACTTC

V gene: TRBV28
D gene: .
J gene: TRBJ2-1
clone size: .
CDR3 protein: CASRQPQFISEQFF
CDR3 DNA: TGTGCCAGCAGGCAACCCCAGTTTATCAGTGAGCAGTTCTTC

V gene: TRBV15
D gene: TRBD1
J gene: TRBJ2-2
clone size: few
CDR3 protein: CATSSPGQGRTGELFF
CDR3 DNA: TGTGCCACCAGCAGCCCCGGACAGGGGAGAACCGGGGAGCTGTTTTTT

V gene: TRBV5-1
D gene: .
J gene: TRBJ1-2
clone size: few
CDR3 protein: CASSSNQEGGYTF
CDR3 DNA: TGCGCCAGCAGCTCCAATCAAGAGGGTGGCTACACCTTC

V gene: TRBV11-3
D gene: .
J gene: TRBJ1-6
clone size: .
CDR3 protein: CASGAAHNSPLHF
CDR3 DNA: TGTGCCAGTGGGGCGGCGCATAATTCACCCCTCCACTTT

V gene: TRBV6-6
D gene: .
J gene: TRBJ2-7
clone size: .
CDR3 protein: CASRDSSTYEQYF
CDR3 DNA: TGTGCCAGCAGGGACAGTTCAACCTACGAGCAGTACTTC

V gene: TRBV29-1
D gene: .
J gene: TRBJ1-1
clone size: few
CDR3 protein: CSVNRRDTKNTEAFF
CDR3 DNA: TGCAGCGTTAACCGACGTGACACGAAGAACACTGAAGCTTTCTTT

V gene: TRBV6-5
D gene: TRBD1
J gene: TRBJ1-2
clone size: few
CDR3 protein: CASTSRTGEGYTF
CDR3 DNA: TGTGCCAGCACTTCCCGGACAGGGGAAGGCTACACCTTC

V gene: TRBV10-3
D gene: .
J gene: TRBJ2-7
clone size: few
CDR3 protein: CAISAIGQPYEQYF
CDR3 DNA: TGTGCCATCAGTGCGATCGGACAGCCCTACGAGCAGTACTTC

V gene: TRBV7-3
D gene: .
J gene: TRBJ2-2
clone size: few
CDR3 protein: CAGGFGVSTGELFF
CDR3 DNA: TGTGCCGGCGGTTTTGGGGTTAGCACCGGGGAGCTGTTTTTT

V gene: TRBV4-1
D gene: .
J gene: TRBJ1-2
clone size: .
CDR3 protein: CASSQEVVQGYTF
CDR3 DNA: TGCGCCAGCAGCCAGGAGGTTGTTCAGGGCTACACCTTC

V gene: TRBV5-6
D gene: TRBD1
J gene: TRBJ1-2
clone size: .
CDR3 protein: CASSQRGHERNYGYTF
CDR3 DNA: TGTGCCAGCAGCCAAAGGGGGCACGAAAGAAACTATGGCTACACCTTC

V gene: TRBV29-1
D gene: TRBD2
J gene: TRBJ2-5
clone size: few
CDR3 protein: CSVETLTSGGRETQYF
CDR3 DNA: TGCAGCGTTGAAACCCTGACTAGCGGGGGAAGAGAGACCCAGTACTTC

V gene: TRBV16
D gene: TRBD2
J gene: TRBJ2-7
clone size: few
CDR3 protein: CASSHRLAGGYEQYF
CDR3 DNA: TGTGCCAGCAGCCATAGGCTAGCGGGGGGCTACGAGCAGTACTTC

V gene: TRBV4-2
D gene: TRBD2
J gene: TRBJ2-1
clone size: .
CDR3 protein: CASSPRTSGGPDNEQFF
CDR3 DNA: TGTGCCAGCAGCCCCCGGACTAGCGGGGGGCCGGACAATGAGCAGTTCTTC

V gene: TRBV11-3
D gene: TRBD1
J gene: TRBJ1-1
clone size: .
CDR3 protein: CASSARDRGDTEAFF
CDR3 DNA: TGTGCCAGCAGTGCCCGGGACAGGGGTGACACTGAAGCTTTCTTT